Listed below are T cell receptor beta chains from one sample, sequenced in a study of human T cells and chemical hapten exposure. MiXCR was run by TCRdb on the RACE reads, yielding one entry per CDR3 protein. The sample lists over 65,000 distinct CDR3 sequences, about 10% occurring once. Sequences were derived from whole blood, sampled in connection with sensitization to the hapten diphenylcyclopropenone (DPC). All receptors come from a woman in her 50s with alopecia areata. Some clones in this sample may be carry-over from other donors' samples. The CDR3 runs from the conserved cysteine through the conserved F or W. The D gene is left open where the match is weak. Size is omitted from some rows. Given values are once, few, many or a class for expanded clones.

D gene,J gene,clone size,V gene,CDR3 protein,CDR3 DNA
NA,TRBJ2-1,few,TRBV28,CASGGTGMPVYNEQFF,TGTGCCAGCGGGGGCACCGGGATGCCGGTGTACAATGAGCAGTTCTTC
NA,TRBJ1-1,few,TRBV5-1,CASSTSQGPEAFF,TGCGCCAGCAGCACAAGTCAGGGTCCTGAAGCTTTCTTT
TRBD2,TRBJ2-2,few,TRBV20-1,CSARRSSGRSGELFF,TGCAGTGCTAGACGGTCTAGCGGGAGGAGCGGGGAGCTGTTTTTT
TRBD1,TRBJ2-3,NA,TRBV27,CASSPRTGGRADTQYF,TGTGCCAGCAGCCCCCGGACAGGGGGACGGGCAGATACGCAGTATTTT
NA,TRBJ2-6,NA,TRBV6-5,CASMGSGGANVLTF,TGTGCCAGCATGGGGTCGGGCGGGGCCAACGTCCTGACTTTC
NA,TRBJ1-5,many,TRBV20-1,CSARIRGWSNQPQHF,TGCAGTGCTAGAATTAGGGGCTGGAGCAATCAGCCCCAGCATTTT
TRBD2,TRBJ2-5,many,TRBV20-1,CSAAPMTSGSQETQYF,TGCAGTGCTGCCCCGATGACTAGCGGGAGTCAAGAGACCCAGTACTTC
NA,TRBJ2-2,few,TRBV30,CAYTGDGTNTGELFF,TGTGCCTACACGGGGGACGGGACGAACACCGGGGAGCTGTTTTTT
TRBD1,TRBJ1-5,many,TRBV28,CASSWGQNSNQPQHF,TGTGCCAGCAGTTGGGGACAGAATAGCAATCAGCCCCAGCATTTT
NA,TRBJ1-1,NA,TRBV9,CASSEYPEGSTEAFF,TGTGCCAGCAGCGAATACCCTGAAGGGAGCACTGAAGCTTTCTTT
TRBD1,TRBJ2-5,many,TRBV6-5,CASSYTFTGAQETQYF,TGTGCCAGCAGTTACACATTCACAGGGGCCCAAGAGACCCAGTACTTC
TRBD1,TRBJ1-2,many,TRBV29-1,CSVRNRTGGLDGYTF,TGCAGCGTGCGGAACCGGACAGGGGGCTTAGATGGCTACACCTTC
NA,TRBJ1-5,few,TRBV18,CASSPGGKEDQPQHF,TGTGCCAGCTCACCCGGCGGGAAGGAGGATCAGCCCCAGCATTTT
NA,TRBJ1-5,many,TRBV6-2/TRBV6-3,CASSFGPYSNQPQHF,TGTGCCAGCAGTTTTGGGCCATATAGCAATCAGCCCCAGCATTTT
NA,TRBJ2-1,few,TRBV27,CASRARGEQFF,TGTGCCAGCAGAGCAAGGGGTGAGCAGTTCTTC
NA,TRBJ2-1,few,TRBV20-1,CSARGLDRSYNEQFF,TGCAGTGCTAGGGGACTGGACCGATCCTACAATGAGCAGTTCTTC
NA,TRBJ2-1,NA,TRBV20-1,CSARQYSSYNEQFF,TGCAGTGCTAGACAGTATAGCTCCTACAATGAGCAGTTCTTC
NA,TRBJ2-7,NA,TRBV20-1,CSAPEWGSQGEQYF,TGCAGTGCTCCTGAATGGGGGAGTCAAGGCGAGCAGTACTTC
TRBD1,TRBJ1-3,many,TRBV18,CASSPLIGQGGSGNTIYF,TGTGCCAGCTCACCCCTCATCGGACAGGGTGGCTCTGGAAACACCATATATTTT
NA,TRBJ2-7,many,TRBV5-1,CASSSVAGVSAEQYF,TGCGCCAGCAGCTCAGTGGCAGGGGTTTCGGCCGAGCAGTACTTC
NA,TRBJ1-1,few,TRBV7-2,CASSLGGLLTEAFF,TGTGCCAGCAGCTTAGGAGGGCTACTTACTGAAGCTTTCTTT
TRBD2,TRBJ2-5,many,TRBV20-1,CSALEWTSGSETQYF,TGCAGTGCCCTAGAGTGGACTAGCGGGAGTGAGACCCAGTACTTC
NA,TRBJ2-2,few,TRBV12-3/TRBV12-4,CASSLSQGNTGELFF,TGTGCCAGCAGTTTATCCCAGGGAAACACCGGGGAGCTGTTTTTT
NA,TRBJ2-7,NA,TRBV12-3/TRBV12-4,CASMGFHEQYF,TGTGCCAGCATGGGGTTCCACGAGCAGTACTTC
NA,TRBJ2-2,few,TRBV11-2,CASSLIRMDGELFF,TGTGCCAGCAGCCTTATTAGGATGGACGGGGAGCTGTTTTTT
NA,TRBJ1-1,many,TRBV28,CASSLSQQKWSEAFF,TGTGCCAGCAGTTTATCTCAGCAGAAGTGGAGTGAAGCTTTCTTT
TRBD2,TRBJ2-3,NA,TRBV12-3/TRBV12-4,CASSLAYLAGNTDSQYF,TGTGCCAGCAGTTTAGCTTACCTAGCGGGGAACACAGATTCGCAGTATTTT
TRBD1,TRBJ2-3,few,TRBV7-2,CASSRQGADTQYF,TGTGCCAGCAGTAGACAGGGGGCAGATACGCAGTATTTT
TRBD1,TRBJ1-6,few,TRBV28,CASSGGRDRGHNSPLHF,TGTGCCAGCAGTGGGGGAAGGGACAGGGGACATAATTCACCCCTCCACTTT
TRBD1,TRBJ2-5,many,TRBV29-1,CSVLPDRGETQYF,TGCAGCGTTCTTCCGGACAGGGGTGAGACCCAGTACTTC
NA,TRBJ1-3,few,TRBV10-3,CATGEGSGNTIYF,TGTGCCACCGGGGAGGGGTCTGGAAACACCATATATTTT
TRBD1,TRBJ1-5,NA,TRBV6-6,CASSPQGASNQPQHF,TGTGCCAGCAGCCCACAGGGGGCGAGCAATCAGCCCCAGCATTTT
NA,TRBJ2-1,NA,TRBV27,CASRRTNSYNEQFF,TGTGCCAGCAGGAGGACGAATTCCTACAATGAGCAGTTCTTC
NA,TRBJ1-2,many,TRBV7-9,CASSLSGYGYTF,TGTGCCAGCAGCTTATCCGGGTATGGCTACACCTTC
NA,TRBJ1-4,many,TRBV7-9,CASSLLAGPEKLFF,TGTGCCAGCAGCTTACTGGCAGGACCTGAAAAACTGTTTTTT
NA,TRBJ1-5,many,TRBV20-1,CSARDGLHQPQHF,TGCAGTGCTAGAGACGGGCTTCATCAGCCCCAGCATTTT
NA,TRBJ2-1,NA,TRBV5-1,CASSFGSSDYNEQFF,TGCGCCAGCAGCTTCGGGTCATCGGACTACAATGAGCAGTTCTTC
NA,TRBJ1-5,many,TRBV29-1,CSVGTAKGPQHF,TGCAGCGTTGGGACGGCTAAGGGGCCCCAGCATTTT
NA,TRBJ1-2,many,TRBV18,CASSPLDRNGYTF,TGTGCCAGCTCACCATTAGACAGGAATGGCTACACCTTC
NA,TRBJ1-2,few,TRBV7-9,CASTRPPAYGYTF,TGTGCCAGCACCAGGCCTCCGGCCTATGGCTACACCTTC
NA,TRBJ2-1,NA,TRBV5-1,CASSSGIATVYNEQFF,TGCGCCAGCAGCTCCGGGATTGCGACGGTCTACAATGAGCAGTTCTTC
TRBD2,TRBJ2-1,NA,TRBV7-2,CASSLAPAGGLREQFF,TGTGCCAGCAGCTTAGCGCCAGCGGGAGGGCTACGGGAGCAGTTCTTC
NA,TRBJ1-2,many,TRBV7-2,CASSPLTTNYGYTF,TGTGCCAGCAGCCCGCTGACGACAAACTATGGCTACACCTTC
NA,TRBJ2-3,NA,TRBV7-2,CASSKEAGVLSDTQYF,TGTGCCAGCAGTAAAGAGGCAGGGGTATTATCAGATACGCAGTATTTT
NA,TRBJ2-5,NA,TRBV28,CASSLVVQGWETQYF,TGTGCCAGCAGCCTGGTCGTGCAGGGTTGGGAGACCCAGTACTTC
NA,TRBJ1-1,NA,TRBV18,CASSPQGLNTEAFF,TGTGCCAGCTCACCGCAGGGGTTGAACACTGAAGCTTTCTTT
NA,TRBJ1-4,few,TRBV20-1,CSARRSGATTNEKLFF,TGCAGTGCTAGAAGGTCAGGGGCTACAACTAATGAAAAACTGTTTTTT
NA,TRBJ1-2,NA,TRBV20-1,CSARDRAGYGYTF,TGCAGTGCTAGAGATCGGGCAGGGTATGGCTACACCTTC
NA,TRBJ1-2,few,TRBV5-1,CASSPSGTAIYGYTF,TGCGCCAGCAGCCCCTCCGGGACGGCTATCTATGGCTACACCTTC
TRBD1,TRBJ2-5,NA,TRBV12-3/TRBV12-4,CASSIRQGPPETQYF,TGTGCCAGCAGTATTAGACAGGGCCCTCCGGAGACCCAGTACTTC
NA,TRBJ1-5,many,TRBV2,CASSVGWGNQPQHF,TGTGCCAGCAGTGTCGGGTGGGGGAATCAGCCCCAGCATTTT
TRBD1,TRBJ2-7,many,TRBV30,CAWSVGQAEYEQYF,TGTGCCTGGAGTGTGGGACAGGCTGAGTACGAGCAGTACTTC
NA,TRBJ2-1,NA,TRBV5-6,CASSAGAYNEQFF,TGTGCCAGCAGCGCCGGGGCATACAATGAGCAGTTCTTC
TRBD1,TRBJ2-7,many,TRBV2,CASSYYLPGTVSYEQYF,TGTGCCAGCAGTTACTATCTTCCCGGGACAGTATCCTACGAGCAGTACTTC
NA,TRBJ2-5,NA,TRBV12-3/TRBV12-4,CASSLWERETQYF,TGTGCCAGCAGTTTATGGGAACGAGAGACCCAGTACTTC
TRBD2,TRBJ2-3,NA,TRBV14,CASSRMTSGGANTQYF,TGTGCCAGCAGCCGAATGACTAGCGGGGGGGCGAATACGCAGTATTTT
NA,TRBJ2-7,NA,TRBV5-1,CASSLALEVVSYEQYF,TGCGCCAGCAGCTTGGCTTTGGAGGTCGTCTCCTACGAGCAGTACTTC
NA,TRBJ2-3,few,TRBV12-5,CASSAAYQTDTQYF,TGTGCTAGTTCGGCAGCTTATCAAACAGATACGCAGTATTTT
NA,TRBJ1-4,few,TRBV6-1,CASRPSNEKLFF,TGTGCCAGCAGACCGTCAAATGAAAAACTGTTTTTT
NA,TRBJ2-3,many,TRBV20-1,CSASPLASKADTQYF,TGCAGTGCTAGCCCCCTAGCGTCCAAGGCAGATACGCAGTATTTT